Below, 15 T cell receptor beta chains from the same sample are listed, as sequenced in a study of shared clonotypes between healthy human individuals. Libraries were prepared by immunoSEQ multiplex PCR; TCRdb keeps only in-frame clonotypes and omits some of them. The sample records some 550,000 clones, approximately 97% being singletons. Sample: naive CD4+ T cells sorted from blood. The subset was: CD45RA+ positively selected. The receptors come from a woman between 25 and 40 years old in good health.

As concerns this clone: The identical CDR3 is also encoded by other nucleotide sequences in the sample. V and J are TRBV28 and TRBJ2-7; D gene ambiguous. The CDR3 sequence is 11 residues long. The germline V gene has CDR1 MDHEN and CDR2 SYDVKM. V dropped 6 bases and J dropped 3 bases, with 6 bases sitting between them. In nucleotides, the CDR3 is TGTGCCAGCAGCTTAAACTACGAGCAGTACTTC. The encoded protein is CASSLNYEQYF.

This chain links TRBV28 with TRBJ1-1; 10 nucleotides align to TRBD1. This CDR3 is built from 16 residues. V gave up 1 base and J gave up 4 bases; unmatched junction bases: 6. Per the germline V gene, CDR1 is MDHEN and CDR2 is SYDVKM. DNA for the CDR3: TGTGCCAGCAGTTTATTTAAGACAGGGGGCTTCACTGAAGCTTTCTTT. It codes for CASSLFKTGGFTEAFF.

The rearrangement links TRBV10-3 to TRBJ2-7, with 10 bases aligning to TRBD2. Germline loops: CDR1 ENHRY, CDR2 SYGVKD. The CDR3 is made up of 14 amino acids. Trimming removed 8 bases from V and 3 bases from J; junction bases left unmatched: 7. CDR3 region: CAIRASSGSYEQYF. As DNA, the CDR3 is TGTGCCATCCGAGCCTCTAGCGGGAGCTACGAGCAGTACTTC.

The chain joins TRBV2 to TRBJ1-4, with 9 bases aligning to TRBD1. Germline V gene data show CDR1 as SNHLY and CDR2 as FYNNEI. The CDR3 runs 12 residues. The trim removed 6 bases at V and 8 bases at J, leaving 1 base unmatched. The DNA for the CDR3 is TGTGCCAGCAGCGGGACAGGGGAAAAACTGTTTTTT. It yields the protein CASSGTGEKLFF.

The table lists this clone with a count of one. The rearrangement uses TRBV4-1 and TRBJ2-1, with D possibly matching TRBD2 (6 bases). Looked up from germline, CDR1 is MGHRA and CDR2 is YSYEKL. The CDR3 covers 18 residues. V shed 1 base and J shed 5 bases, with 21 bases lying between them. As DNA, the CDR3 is TGCGCCAGCAGCCAAGGGGCGATTCGGGGGAGGACAAACAATGAGCAGTTCTTC. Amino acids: CASSQGAIRGRTNNEQFF.

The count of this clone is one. The chain's CDR3 is CAISSGQGPFPLHF. CDR3 coding DNA: TGTGCCATCAGCTCGGGACAGGGTCCCTTCCCCCTCCACTTT. V is TRBV10-3 and J is TRBJ1-6, with TRBD1 matching 9 bases. The CDR3 is 14 amino acids. Germline CDR1 reads ENHRY; CDR2 reads SYGVKD. V shed 6 bases, J shed 13 bases, and the junction held 10 bases outside the gene matches.

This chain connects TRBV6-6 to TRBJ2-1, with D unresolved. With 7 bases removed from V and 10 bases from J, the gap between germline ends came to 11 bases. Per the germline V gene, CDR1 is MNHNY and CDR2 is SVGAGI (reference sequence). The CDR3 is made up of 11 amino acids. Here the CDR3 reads CASTKGKEQFF. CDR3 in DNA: TGTGCCAGCACCAAGGGTAAGGAGCAGTTCTTC.

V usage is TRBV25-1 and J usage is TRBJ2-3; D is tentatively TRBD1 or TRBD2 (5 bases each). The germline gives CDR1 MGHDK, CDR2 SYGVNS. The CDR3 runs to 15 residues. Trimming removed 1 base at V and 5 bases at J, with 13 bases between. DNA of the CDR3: TGTGCCAGCAGTGAATCCGGGGCTAGGGGAGATACGCAGTATTTT. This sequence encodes CASSESGARGDTQYF.

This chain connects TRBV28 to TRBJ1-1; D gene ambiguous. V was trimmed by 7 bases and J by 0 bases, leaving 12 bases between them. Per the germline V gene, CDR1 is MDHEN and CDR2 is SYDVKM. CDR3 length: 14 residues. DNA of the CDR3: TGTGCCAGCACACTGGCAGGAGTGAACACTGAAGCTTTCTTT. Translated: CASTLAGVNTEAFF.

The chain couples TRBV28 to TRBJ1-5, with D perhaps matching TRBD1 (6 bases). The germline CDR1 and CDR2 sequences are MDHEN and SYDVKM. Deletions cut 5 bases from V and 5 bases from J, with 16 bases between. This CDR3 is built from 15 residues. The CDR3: CASSQHREGDQPQHF. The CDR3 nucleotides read TGTGCCAGCAGTCAACACAGGGAGGGGGATCAGCCCCAGCATTTT.

The CDR3 bases are TGTGCCAGCAGTTCAGGGGGTCACGAGCAGTACTTC. Translated, it gives CASSSGGHEQYF. The V gene is TRBV2, the J gene TRBJ2-7; 7 positions agree with TRBD1. Per germline, CDR1 SNHLY and CDR2 FYNNEI. The J segment lost 5 bases and the V segment lost 5 bases, leaving 3 bases of the junction unmatched. The CDR3 has 12 amino acids.

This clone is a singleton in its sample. The CDR3 loop is CASRGGLIGETQYF. The CDR3 DNA is TGTGCCAGCAGGGGGGGTCTCATCGGAGAGACCCAGTACTTC. J is TRBJ2-5 and V is TRBV6-5; possible D gene TRBD2, 6 bases. Germline V gives CDR1 MNHEY, CDR2 SVGAGI. Trimming left V 6 bases short and J 4 bases short, with 15 bases between. CDR3 length: 14 amino acids.

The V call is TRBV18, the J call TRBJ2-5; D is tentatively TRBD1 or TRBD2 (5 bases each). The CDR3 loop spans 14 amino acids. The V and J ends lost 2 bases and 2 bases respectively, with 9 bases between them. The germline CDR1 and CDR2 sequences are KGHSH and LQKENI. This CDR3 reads CASSPGGSQETQYF. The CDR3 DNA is TGTGCCAGCTCACCAGGGGGAAGTCAAGAGACCCAGTACTTC.

The CDR3 coding sequence is TGTGCCAGCAGCAAACGAGTGAGGCAGGGGAACACTTTCTTT. Protein sequence: CASSKRVRQGNTFF. V usage is TRBV5-6 and J usage is TRBJ1-1, with TRBD1 as a possible D gene (6 bases). The CDR3 runs to 14 residues. Germline CDR1 and CDR2: SGHDT and YYEEEE. V was pared by 4 bases and J by 12 bases, with 22 bases between.

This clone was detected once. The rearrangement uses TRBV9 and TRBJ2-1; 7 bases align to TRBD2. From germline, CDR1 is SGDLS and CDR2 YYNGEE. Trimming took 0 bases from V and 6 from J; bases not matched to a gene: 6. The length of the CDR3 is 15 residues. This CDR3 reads CASSVGGGPLNEQFF. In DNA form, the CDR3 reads TGTGCCAGCAGCGTAGGGGGAGGGCCCCTCAATGAGCAGTTCTTC. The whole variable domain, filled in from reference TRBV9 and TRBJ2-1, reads DSGVTQTPKHLITATGQRVTLRCSPRSGDLSVYWYQQSLDQGLQFLIQYYNGEERAKGNILERFSAQQFPDLHSELNLSSLELGDSALYFCASSVGGGPLNEQFFGPGTRLTVL.